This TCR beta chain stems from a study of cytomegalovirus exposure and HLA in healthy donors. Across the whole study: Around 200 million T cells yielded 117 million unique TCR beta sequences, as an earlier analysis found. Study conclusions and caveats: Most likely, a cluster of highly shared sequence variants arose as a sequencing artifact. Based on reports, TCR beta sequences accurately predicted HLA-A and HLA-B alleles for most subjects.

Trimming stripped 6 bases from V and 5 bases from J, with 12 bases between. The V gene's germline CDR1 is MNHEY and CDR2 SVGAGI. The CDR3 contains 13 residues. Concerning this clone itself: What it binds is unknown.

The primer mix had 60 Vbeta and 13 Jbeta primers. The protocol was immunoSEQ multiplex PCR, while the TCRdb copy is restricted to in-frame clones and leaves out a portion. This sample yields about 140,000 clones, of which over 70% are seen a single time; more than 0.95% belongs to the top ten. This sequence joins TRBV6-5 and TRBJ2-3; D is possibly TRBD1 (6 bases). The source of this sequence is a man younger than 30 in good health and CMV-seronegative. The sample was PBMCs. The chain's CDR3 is CASRPGDQDTQYF. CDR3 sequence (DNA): TGTGCCAGCAGACCAGGGGATCAAGATACGCAGTATTTT.